This passage covers 21 T cell receptor beta chains from one sample sequenced in a study of CD8 T cells in Susac syndrome. Roughly 0.45 to 1 ug RNA was reverse transcribed with random hexamers. In TCRdb, the immunoSEQ multiplex PCR reads were re-called with MiXCR into one record per CDR3 protein. Among under 550,000 distinct CDR3 sequences listed, approximately 85% were seen once. Sample: CD8+ T cells from PBMCs. The receptors stem from a human donor with multiple sclerosis.

V is TRBV27 and J is TRBJ1-2, with 7 bases identical to TRBD1. Per the germline V gene, CDR1 is MNHEY and CDR2 is SMNVEV (reference sequence). The length of the CDR3 is 14 residues. The V segment lost 3 bases and the J segment 6 bases; nucleotides outside the gene matches: 7. CDR3 bases: TGTGCCAGCAGTTTTCGGCAGGGGGGCGATGGCTACACCTTC. Amino acids: CASSFRQGGDGYTF.

The chain combines TRBV10-3 with TRBJ2-1, with D maybe TRBD2 (5 bases). Trimming removed 3 bases from V and 0 bases from J, with 18 bases in between. The CDR3 sequence is 18 residues long. Germline V CDR1 and CDR2: ENHRY, SYGVKD. The CDR3 spells CAISDQMGAAYSYNEQFF. CDR3 DNA: TGTGCCATCAGTGACCAAATGGGAGCGGCTTACTCCTACAATGAGCAGTTCTTC.

In its sample, this clonotype was seen once. The V and J genes are TRBV4-1 and TRBJ1-3; no clear D. V shed 1 base and J shed 8 bases, with 12 bases lying between them. Germline-derived CDR1 and CDR2 are MGHRA and YSYEKL. The CDR3 contains 14 residues. CDR3 amino acids: CASSQGGSDDTIYF. CDR3 nucleotides: TGCGCCAGCAGCCAAGGTGGGAGCGACGACACCATATATTTT.

The genes are TRBV12-3 or TRBV12-4 and TRBJ1-5; TRBD1 matches 7 bases. The V and J ends lost 5 bases and 5 bases, in that order; junction bases with no gene match: 9. The CDR3 totals 15 residues. In DNA, the CDR3 is TGTGCCAGCAGTACGAGGACAGGAATTTATCAGCCCCAGCATTTT. Translated: CASSTRTGIYQPQHF.

This clonotype was detected only once. This CDR3 is CASKNSTRDIYSNQPQHF. DNA of the CDR3: TGTGCCAGTAAGAACTCGACCCGGGACATTTATAGCAATCAGCCCCAGCATTTT. The genes are TRBV19 and TRBJ1-5; D possibly corresponds to TRBD1 (6 bases). V was cut by 7 bases and J by 0 bases, with 22 bases left in between. Germline V gene sequence: CDR1 LNHDA, CDR2 SQIVND (reference sequence). This CDR3 has 18 amino acids.

The rearrangement links TRBV10-3 to TRBJ1-5; D remains ambiguous. Germline V gene lookup returns CDR1 ENHRY and CDR2 SYGVKD. This CDR3 region has 15 residues. Trimming left V 3 bases short and J 9 bases short, with 18 bases between. CDR3 protein: CAISEEAGVLGPQHF. The CDR3 nucleotides are TGTGCCATCAGTGAAGAAGCTGGGGTATTGGGGCCCCAGCATTTT.

This clonotype has a handful of counts. The CDR3 nucleotides read TGTGCCAGCAGTTTATACAGGGGCTACGAGCAGTACTTC. This sequence encodes CASSLYRGYEQYF. This rearrangement joins TRBV28 to TRBJ2-7; 7 positions agree with TRBD1. The CDR3 spans 13 residues. The ends lost 1 base at V and 3 bases at J; junction bases unmatched: 0. The germline V gene encodes CDR1 MDHEN and CDR2 SYDVKM.

This clonotype was observed a handful of times. The CDR3 nucleotides read TGTGCCAGCAGTGAAACACGACAGGGATACAATGAGCAGTTCTTC. Encoded protein: CASSETRQGYNEQFF. This chain connects TRBV6-1 to TRBJ2-1; TRBD1 matches at 7 bases. V trimming: 2 bases; J trimming: 4 bases; junction bases outside the gene matches: 5. The CDR3 consists of 15 residues. The germline V gene encodes CDR1 MNHNS and CDR2 SASEGT.

The V call is TRBV23-1, the J call TRBJ2-2, with 9 bases fitting TRBD1. TRBV23-1 is annotated as an ORF whose role is uncertain. The CDR3 length is 19 residues. V gave up 0 bases and J gave up 6 bases; unmatched junction bases: 14. CDR3 in amino acids: CASSQSRLPGQGEAGELFF. The CDR3 DNA reads TGCGCCAGCAGTCAATCGAGACTCCCGGGACAGGGTGAGGCCGGGGAGCTGTTTTTT.

The chain is built from TRBV28 and TRBJ1-2; tentatively, D is TRBD1 (5 bases). CDR1 is MDHEN and CDR2 is SYDVKM in the germline V gene. V was shortened by 5 bases and J by 6 bases, with 19 bases between the two germline ends. The CDR3 contains 15 residues. The CDR3 loop reads CASSLTPEGHNGYTF. The CDR3, as DNA: TGTGCCAGCAGTCTCACCCCAGAGGGGCATAATGGCTACACCTTC.

The rearrangement uses TRBV13 and TRBJ2-3; D gene uncertain. The V end was cut by 2 bases, the J end by 4 bases, with 10 bases between. Per germline, CDR1 PRHDT and CDR2 FYEKMQ (reference sequence). CDR3 length: 14 residues. The CDR3 DNA follows: TGTGCCAGCAGCTTACCCCAAAGGCCAGATACGCAGTATTTT. It specifies CASSLPQRPDTQYF.

CDR3: CASSSGQGAAGELFF. The CDR3 DNA is TGTGCCAGCAGCTCGGGACAGGGGGCCGCCGGGGAGCTGTTTTTT. The V and J genes are TRBV7-8 and TRBJ2-2, with 12 bases aligning to TRBD1. CDR1 is SGHVS and CDR2 is FQNEAQ in the germline V gene. V lost 4 bases to trimming and J lost 6 bases; unmatched junction nucleotides: 3. The CDR3 sequence is 15 residues long.

The gene calls are TRBV7-9 and TRBJ2-1; D perhaps matches TRBD1 (6 bases). Trimming left V 8 bases short and J 0 bases short, with 14 bases between. The germline CDR1 and CDR2 sequences are SEHNR and FQNEAQ (reference sequence). There are 15 residues in the CDR3. CDR3 amino acids: CASGGVVSSYNEQFF. The CDR3 coding sequence is TGTGCCAGCGGGGGCGTTGTTAGCTCCTACAATGAGCAGTTCTTC.

The V gene is TRBV7-9, the J gene TRBJ2-5; 7 bases map to TRBD1. CDR3 length: 16 residues. Germline loops: CDR1 SEHNR, CDR2 FQNEAQ (reference sequence). The V and J ends lost 2 bases and 1 base, in that order; junction bases with no gene match: 7. The CDR3 nucleotides are TGTGCCAGCAGCTTAAGGATAGGGGGCATCCAAGAGACCCAGTACTTC. It translates to CASSLRIGGIQETQYF.

The chain combines TRBV7-9 with TRBJ2-1; D unclear. Trimming cost V 4 bases and J 0 bases, with 16 bases left between them. This CDR3 spans 17 amino acids. The germline CDR1 and CDR2 sequences are SEHNR and FQNEAQ (reference sequence). The CDR3, as DNA: TGTGCCAGCAGCTCCGGCATTATAGATAGCTCCTACAATGAGCAGTTCTTC. Translation: CASSSGIIDSSYNEQFF. The variable domain in full, completed from reference TRBV7-9 and TRBJ2-1, reads DTGVSQNPRHKITKRGQNVTFRCDPISEHNRLYWYRQTLGQGPEFLTYFQNEAQLEKSRLLSDRFSAERPKGSFSTLEIQRTEQGDSAMYLCASSSGIIDSSYNEQFFGPGTRLTVL.

This clonotype was recorded only once. The J gene is TRBJ2-1, the V gene TRBV28; D may be TRBD2 (6 bases). V lost 5 bases and J lost 3, with 11 bases in between. Germline-derived CDR1 and CDR2 are MDHEN and SYDVKM. The CDR3 is 14 residues long. CDR3 sequence (DNA): TGTGCCAGCAGTGTACCGGGAGTCTACAATGAGCAGTTCTTC. Amino acids: CASSVPGVYNEQFF.

The chain recombines TRBV25-1 with TRBJ2-1; the match to TRBD2 covers 9 bases. This CDR3 is built from 17 residues. V lost 0 bases, J lost 6 bases, and 9 bases stayed unmatched. The germline V gene has CDR1 MGHDK and CDR2 SYGVNS. The DNA for the CDR3 is TGTGCCAGCAGTGAATATTTTGTAGCGGGAGATGGCAATGAGCAGTTCTTC. Translating gives CASSEYFVAGDGNEQFF. Together with reference TRBV25-1 and TRBJ2-1, the CDR3 gives the full variable domain: EADIYQTPRYLVIGTGKKITLECSQTMGHDKMYWYQQDPGMELHLIHYSYGVNSTEKGDLSSESTVSRIRTEHFPLTLESARPSHTSQYLCASSEYFVAGDGNEQFFGPGTRLTVL.

This chain joins TRBV6-5 and TRBJ2-3, with 7 bases fitting TRBD2. The CDR3 is made up of 17 amino acids. The trim removed 2 bases at V and 4 bases at J, leaving 12 bases unmatched. Per the germline V gene, CDR1 is MNHEY and CDR2 is SVGAGI. In DNA form, the CDR3 reads TGTGCCAGCAGTTACACCTGGACTAGGTCCGCTCCAGATACGCAGTATTTT. Protein: CASSYTWTRSAPDTQYF.

A note on this clonotype: A much larger clone differs by one base, so this may be a read error. The rearrangement joins TRBV7-9 to TRBJ2-7; D call uncertain. The CDR3 consists of 13 residues. Per the germline V gene, CDR1 is SEHNR and CDR2 is FQNEAQ (reference sequence). Trimming cost V 1 base and J 0 bases, with 4 bases left between them. The CDR3 spells CASSLGHSYEQYF. The DNA for the CDR3 is TGTGCCAGCAGCTTAGGACACTCCTACGAGCAGTACTTC.

V gene TRBV28 combines with J gene TRBJ2-2; D not resolved. Germline CDR1 reads MDHEN; CDR2 reads SYDVKM. Trimming shortened V by 3 bases and J by 5 bases, and 10 bases separated the two germline ends. The CDR3 extends over 14 amino acids. The CDR3 is CASSFTDLTGELFF. Written as DNA, the CDR3 is TGTGCCAGCAGTTTTACCGATCTTACCGGGGAGCTGTTTTTT.

There are a few counts of this clonotype. The chain employs TRBV6-1 and TRBJ1-2; D is perhaps TRBD1 (6 bases). This CDR3 has 15 residues. Germline assignment: CDR1 MNHNS and CDR2 SASEGT. Trimming left V 10 bases short and J 6 bases short, with 24 bases between. In DNA form, the CDR3 reads TGTGCCACTTCCCGTTCCCGGGGGGCGCAAAATGGCTACACCTTC. Translating gives CATSRSRGAQNGYTF.